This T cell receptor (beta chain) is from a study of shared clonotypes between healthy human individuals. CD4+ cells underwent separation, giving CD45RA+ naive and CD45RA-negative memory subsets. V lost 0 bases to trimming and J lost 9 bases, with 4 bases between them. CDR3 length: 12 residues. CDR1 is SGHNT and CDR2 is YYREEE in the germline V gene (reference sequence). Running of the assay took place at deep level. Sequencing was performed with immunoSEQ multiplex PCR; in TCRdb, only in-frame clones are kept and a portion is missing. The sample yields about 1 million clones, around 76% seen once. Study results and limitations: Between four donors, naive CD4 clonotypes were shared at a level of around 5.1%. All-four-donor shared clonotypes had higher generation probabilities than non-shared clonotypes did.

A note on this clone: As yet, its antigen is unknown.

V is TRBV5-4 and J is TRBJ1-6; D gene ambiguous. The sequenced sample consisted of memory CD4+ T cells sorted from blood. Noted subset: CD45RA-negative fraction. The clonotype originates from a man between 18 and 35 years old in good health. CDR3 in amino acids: CASSLDRSPLHF. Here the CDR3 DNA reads TGTGCCAGCAGCTTGGACCGTTCACCCCTCCACTTT.